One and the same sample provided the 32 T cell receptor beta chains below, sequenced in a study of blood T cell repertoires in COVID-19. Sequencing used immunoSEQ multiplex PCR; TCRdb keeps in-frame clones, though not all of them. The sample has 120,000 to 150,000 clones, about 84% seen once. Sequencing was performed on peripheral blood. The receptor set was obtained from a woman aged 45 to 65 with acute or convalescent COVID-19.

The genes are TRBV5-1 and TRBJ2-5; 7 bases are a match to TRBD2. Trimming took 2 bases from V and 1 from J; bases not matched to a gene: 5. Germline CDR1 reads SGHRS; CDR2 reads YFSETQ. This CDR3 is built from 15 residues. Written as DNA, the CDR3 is TGCGCCAGCAGCTTCATGATAGCGGGCCAAGAGACCCAGTACTTC. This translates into CASSFMIAGQETQYF.

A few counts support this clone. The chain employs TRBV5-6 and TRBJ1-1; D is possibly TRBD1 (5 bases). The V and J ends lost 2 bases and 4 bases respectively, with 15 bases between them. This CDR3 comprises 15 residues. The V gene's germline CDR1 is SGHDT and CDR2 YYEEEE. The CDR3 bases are TGTGCCAGCAGCTTCCAGGGAGGGACGGCCACTGAAGCTTTCTTT. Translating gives CASSFQGGTATEAFF.

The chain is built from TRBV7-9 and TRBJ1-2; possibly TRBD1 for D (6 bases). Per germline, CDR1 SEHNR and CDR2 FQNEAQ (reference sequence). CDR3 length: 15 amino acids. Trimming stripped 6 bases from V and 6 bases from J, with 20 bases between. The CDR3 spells CASRNTGHSRDGYTF. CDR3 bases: TGTGCCAGCAGGAACACGGGACACTCGAGAGATGGCTACACCTTC. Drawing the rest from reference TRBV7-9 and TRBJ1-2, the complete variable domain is DTGVSQNPRHKITKRGQNVTFRCDPISEHNRLYWYRQTLGQGPEFLTYFQNEAQLEKSRLLSDRFSAERPKGSFSTLEIQRTEQGDSAMYLCASRNTGHSRDGYTFGSGTRLTVV.

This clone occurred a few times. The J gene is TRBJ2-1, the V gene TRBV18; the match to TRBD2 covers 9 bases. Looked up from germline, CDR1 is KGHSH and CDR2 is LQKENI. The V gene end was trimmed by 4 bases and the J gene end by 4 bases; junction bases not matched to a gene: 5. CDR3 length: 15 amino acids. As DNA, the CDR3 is TGTGCCAGCTCACGGGGAAGCGGGGGGTACAATGAGCAGTTCTTC. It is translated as CASSRGSGGYNEQFF.

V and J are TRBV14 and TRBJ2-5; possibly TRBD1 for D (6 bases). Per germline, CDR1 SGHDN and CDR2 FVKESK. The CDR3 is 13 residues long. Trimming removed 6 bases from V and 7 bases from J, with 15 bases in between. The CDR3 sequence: CASRLGQGTTQYF. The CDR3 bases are TGTGCCAGCAGGTTGGGGCAGGGGACGACCCAGTACTTC.

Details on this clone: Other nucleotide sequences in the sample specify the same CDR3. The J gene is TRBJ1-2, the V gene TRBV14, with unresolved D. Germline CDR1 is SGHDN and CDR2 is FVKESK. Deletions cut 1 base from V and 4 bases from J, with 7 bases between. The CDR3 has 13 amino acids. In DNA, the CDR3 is TGTGCCAGCAGCCAAGTATACAGCTATGGCTACACCTTC. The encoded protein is CASSQVYSYGYTF. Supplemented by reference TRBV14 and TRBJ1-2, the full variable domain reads EAGVTQFPSHSVIEKGQTVTLRCDPISGHDNLYWYRRVMGKEIKFLLHFVKESKQDESGMPNNRFLAERTGGTYSTLKVQPAELEDSGVYFCASSQVYSYGYTFGSGTRLTVV.

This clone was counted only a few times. Here the CDR3 reads CASSQDAPLTGLYNEQFF. The CDR3 DNA is TGCGCCAGCAGCCAAGACGCGCCTCTGACAGGCCTTTACAATGAGCAGTTCTTC. This sequence joins TRBV4-1 and TRBJ2-1; TRBD1 might be the D (6 bases). Between the trimmed V and J ends, which lost 0 bases and 4 bases, there was a span of 19 bases. The length of the CDR3 is 18 residues. Germline V lookup: CDR1 MGHRA, CDR2 YSYEKL.

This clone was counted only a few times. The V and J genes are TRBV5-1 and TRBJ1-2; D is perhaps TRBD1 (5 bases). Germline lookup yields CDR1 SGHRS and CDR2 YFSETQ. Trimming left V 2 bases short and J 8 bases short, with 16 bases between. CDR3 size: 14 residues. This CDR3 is CASSFRADPQGYTF. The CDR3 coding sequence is TGCGCCAGCAGCTTCAGGGCAGATCCCCAGGGCTACACCTTC.

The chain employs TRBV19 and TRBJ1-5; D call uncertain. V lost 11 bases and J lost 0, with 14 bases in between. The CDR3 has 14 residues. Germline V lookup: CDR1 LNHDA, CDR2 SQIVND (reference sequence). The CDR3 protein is CACQNGDSNQPQHF. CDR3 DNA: TGTGCCTGTCAGAACGGGGATAGCAATCAGCCCCAGCATTTT.

The CDR3 region has the DNA TGTGCCAGCAGTTTATCTAGCGGGGGTTCCTACGAGCAGTACTTC. Translated, it gives CASSLSSGGSYEQYF. This chain joins TRBV27 and TRBJ2-7; TRBD2 agrees at 9 bases. With 0 bases clipped from V and 1 base from J, the junction kept 1 base outside the gene matches. The CDR3 consists of 15 residues. The germline gives CDR1 MNHEY, CDR2 SMNVEV (reference sequence).

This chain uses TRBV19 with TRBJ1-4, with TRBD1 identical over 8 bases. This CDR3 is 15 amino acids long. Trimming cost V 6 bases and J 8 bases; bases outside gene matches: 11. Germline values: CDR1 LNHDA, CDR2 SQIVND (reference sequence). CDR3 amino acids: CASSPEQGAAEKLFF. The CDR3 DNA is TGTGCCAGTAGCCCCGAGCAGGGGGCAGCAGAAAAACTGTTTTTT.

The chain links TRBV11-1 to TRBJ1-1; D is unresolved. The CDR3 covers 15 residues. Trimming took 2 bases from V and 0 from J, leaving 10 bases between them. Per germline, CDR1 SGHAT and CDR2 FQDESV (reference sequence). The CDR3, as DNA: TGTGCCAGCAGCTTATCCGATTCTATGAACACTGAAGCTTTCTTT. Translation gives CASSLSDSMNTEAFF.

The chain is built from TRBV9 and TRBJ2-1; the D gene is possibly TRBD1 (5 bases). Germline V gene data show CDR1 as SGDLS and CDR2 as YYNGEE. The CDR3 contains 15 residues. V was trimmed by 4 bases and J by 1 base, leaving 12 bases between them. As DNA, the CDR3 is TGTGCCAGCAGCACCCGAAGGGGTTCCTACAATGAGCAGTTCTTC. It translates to CASSTRRGSYNEQFF.

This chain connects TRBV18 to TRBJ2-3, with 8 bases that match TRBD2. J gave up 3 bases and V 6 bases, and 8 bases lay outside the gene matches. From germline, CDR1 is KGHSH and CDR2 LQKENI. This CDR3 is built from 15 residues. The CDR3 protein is CASSPLAGSTDTQYF. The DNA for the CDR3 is TGTGCCAGCTCTCCCTTAGCGGGATCAACAGATACGCAGTATTTT.

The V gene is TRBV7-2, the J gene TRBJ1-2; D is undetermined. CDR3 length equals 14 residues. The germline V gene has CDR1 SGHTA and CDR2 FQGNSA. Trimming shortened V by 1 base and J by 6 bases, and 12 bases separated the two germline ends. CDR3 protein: CASSLGSSANGYTF. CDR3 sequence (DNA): TGTGCCAGCAGCTTAGGCAGTTCTGCAAATGGCTACACCTTC.

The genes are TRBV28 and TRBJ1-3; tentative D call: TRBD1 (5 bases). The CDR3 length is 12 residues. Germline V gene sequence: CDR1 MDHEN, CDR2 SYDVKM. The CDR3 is CVAGHSGNTIYF. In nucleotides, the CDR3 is TGTGTGGCAGGACACTCTGGAAACACCATATATTTT.

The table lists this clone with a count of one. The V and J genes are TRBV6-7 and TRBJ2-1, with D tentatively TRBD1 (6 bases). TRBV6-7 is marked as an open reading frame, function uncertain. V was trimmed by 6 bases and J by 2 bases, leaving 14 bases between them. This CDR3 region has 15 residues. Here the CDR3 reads CASRPIGQPYNEQFF. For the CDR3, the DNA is TGTGCCAGCAGGCCGATCGGACAGCCCTACAATGAGCAGTTCTTC.

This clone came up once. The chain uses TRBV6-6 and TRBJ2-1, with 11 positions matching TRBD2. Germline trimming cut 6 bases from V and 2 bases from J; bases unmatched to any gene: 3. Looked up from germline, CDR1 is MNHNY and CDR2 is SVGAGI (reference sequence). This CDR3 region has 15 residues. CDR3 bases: TGTGCCAGCAGGGGACTAGCGGACACCTACAATGAGCAGTTCTTC. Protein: CASRGLADTYNEQFF.

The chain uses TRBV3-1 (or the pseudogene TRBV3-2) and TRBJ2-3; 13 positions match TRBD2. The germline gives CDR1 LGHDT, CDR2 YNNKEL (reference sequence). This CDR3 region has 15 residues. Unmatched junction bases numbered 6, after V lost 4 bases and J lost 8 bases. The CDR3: CASSPTSGGAVTQYF. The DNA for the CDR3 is TGTGCCAGCAGCCCCACTAGCGGGGGGGCCGTTACGCAGTATTTT.

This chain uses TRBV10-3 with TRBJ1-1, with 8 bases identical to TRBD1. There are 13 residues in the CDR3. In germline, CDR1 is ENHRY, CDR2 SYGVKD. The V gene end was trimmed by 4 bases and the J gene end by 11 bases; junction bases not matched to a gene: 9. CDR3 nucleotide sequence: TGTGCCATCAGTGGGGGACAGGCAAATGCGGCTTTCTTT. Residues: CAISGGQANAAFF.

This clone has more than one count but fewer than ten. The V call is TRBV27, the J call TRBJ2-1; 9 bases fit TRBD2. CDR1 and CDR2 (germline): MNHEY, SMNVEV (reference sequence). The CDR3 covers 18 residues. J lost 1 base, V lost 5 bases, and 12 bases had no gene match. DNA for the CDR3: TGTGCCAGCAGTAACGGCGGGGGGGTTGGTAGGTCCTACAATGAGCAGTTCTTC. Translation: CASSNGGGVGRSYNEQFF.

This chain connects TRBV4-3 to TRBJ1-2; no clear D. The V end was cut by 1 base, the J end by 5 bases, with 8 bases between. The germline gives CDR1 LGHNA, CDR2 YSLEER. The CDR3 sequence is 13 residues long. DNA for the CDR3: TGCGCCAGCAGCCAAGCCGCAGCGTATGGCTACACCTTC. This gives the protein CASSQAAAYGYTF.

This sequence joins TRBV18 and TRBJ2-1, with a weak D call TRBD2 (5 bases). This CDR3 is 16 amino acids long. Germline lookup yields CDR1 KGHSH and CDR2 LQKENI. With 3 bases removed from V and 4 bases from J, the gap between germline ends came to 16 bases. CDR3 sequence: CASSPPTSGLYNEQFF. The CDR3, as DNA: TGTGCCAGCTCACCGCCAACTAGTGGACTTTACAATGAGCAGTTCTTC.

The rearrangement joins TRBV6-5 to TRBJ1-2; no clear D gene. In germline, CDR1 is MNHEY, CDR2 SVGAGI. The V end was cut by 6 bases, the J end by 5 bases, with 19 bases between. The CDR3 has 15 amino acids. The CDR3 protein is CASRDFLAGLYGYTF. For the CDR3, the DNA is TGTGCCAGCAGGGACTTTTTGGCCGGATTGTATGGCTACACCTTC.

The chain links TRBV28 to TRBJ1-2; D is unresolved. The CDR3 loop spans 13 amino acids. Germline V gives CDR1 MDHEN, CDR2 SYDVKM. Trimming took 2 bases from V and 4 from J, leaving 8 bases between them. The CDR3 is CASSLEGIYGYTF. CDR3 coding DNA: TGTGCCAGCAGTTTAGAGGGTATCTATGGCTACACCTTC.

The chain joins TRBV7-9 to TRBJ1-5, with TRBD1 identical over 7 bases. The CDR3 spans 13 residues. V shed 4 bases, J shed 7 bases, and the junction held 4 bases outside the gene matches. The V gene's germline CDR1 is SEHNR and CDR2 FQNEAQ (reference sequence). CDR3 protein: CASSSTGTQPQHF. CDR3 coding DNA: TGTGCCAGCAGCTCGACAGGGACCCAGCCCCAGCATTTT.

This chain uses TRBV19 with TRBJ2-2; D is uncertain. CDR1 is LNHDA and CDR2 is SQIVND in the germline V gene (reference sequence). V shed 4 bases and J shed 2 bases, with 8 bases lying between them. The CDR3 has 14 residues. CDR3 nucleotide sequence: TGTGCCAGTAGTAATTGGGCAAACACCGGGGAGCTGTTTTTT. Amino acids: CASSNWANTGELFF.

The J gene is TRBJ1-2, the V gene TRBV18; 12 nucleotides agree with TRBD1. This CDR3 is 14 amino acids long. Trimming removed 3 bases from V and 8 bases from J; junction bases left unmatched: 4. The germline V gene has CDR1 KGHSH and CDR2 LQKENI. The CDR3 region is CASSPGQGAGGYTF. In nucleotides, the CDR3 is TGTGCCAGCTCACCGGGACAGGGGGCCGGGGGCTACACCTTC.

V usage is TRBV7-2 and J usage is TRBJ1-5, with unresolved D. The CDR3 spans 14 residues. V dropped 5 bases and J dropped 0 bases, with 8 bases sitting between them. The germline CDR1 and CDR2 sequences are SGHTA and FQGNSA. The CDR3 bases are TGTGCCAGCAGCCCGTATTATAGCAATCAGCCCCAGCATTTT. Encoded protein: CASSPYYSNQPQHF.

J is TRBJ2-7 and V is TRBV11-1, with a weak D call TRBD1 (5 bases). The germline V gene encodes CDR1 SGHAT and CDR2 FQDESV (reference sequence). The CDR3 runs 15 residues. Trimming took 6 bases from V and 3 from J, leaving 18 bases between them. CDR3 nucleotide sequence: TGTGCCAGCAGGCCCATCGCGGACACCTACTACGAGCAGTACTTC. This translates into CASRPIADTYYEQYF. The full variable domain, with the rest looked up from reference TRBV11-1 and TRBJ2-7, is EAEVAQSPRYKITEKSQAVAFWCDPISGHATLYWYRQILGQGPELLVQFQDESVVDDSQLPKDRFSAERLKGVDSTLKIQPAELGDSAMYLCASRPIADTYYEQYFGPGTRLTVT.

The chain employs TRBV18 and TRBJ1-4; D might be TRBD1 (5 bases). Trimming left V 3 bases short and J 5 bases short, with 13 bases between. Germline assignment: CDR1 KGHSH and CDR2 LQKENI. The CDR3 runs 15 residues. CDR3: CASSPLKGRNEKLFF. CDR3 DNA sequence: TGTGCCAGCTCACCTCTGAAGGGGCGGAATGAAAAACTGTTTTTT.

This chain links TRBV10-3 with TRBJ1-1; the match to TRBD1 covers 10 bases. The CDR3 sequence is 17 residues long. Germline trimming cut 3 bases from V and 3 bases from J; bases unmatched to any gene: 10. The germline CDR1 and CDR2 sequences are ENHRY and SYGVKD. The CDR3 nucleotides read TGTGCCATCAGTGATATCGACAGGGGGCCTTTGGACACTGAAGCTTTCTTT. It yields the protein CAISDIDRGPLDTEAFF.